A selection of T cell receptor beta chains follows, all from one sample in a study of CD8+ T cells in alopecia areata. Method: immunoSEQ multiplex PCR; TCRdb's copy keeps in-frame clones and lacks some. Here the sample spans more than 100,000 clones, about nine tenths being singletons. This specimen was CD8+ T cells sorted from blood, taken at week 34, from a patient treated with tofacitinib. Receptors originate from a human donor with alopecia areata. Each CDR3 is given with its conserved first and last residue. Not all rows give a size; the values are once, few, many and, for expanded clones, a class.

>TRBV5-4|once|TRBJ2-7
CASSLSGNQQYF
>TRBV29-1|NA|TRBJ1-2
CSGEDLGGYGYTF
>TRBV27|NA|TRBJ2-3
CASSLSPDTQYF
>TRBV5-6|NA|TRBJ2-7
CASSWTAVGGPSYEQYF
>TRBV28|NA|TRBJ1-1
CASSFDPNTEAFF
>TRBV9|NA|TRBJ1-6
CASSVGRNSPLHF
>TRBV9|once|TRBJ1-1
CASSPRFEGATEAFF
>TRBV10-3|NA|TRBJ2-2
CAISEGQGNTGELFF
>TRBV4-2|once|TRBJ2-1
CASSQARGSSYNEQFF
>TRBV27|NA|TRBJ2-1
CASRPGTSVTNEQFF
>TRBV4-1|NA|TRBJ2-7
CASSHESTNEQYF
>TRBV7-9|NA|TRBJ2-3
CASSFGGDTQYF
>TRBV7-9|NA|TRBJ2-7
CASSPSAGGYEQYF
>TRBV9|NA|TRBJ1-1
CASSSGRQGTEAFF
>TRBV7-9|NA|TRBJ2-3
CASSAPGTTTDTQYF
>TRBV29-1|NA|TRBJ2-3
CSVEDLTGPYPTDTQYF